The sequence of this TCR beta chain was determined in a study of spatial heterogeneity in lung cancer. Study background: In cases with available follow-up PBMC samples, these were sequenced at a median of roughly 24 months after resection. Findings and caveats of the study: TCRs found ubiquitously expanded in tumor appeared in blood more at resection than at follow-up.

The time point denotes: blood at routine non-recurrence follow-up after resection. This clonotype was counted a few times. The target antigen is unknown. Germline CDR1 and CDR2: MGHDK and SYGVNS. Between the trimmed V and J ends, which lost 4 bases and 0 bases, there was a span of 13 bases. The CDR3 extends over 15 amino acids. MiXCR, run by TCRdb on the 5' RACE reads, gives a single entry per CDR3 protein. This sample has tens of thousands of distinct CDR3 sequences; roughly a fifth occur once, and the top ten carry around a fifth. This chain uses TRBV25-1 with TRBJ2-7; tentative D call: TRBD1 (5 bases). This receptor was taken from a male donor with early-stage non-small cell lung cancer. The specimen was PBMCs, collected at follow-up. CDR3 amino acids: CASSATGHPSYEQYF. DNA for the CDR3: TGTGCCAGCAGTGCGACCGGACACCCCTCCTACGAGCAGTACTTC.